This entry features one T cell receptor beta chain sequence. Its antigen is unknown. Here immunoSEQ multiplex PCR was the method, and the copy in TCRdb shows in-frame clones only, minus some. This table holds some 2.1 million clones, roughly 95% found once. Researchers partitioned CD4+ cells into CD45RA+ naive and CD45RA-negative memory subsets. The data originate from a study of shared clonotypes between healthy human individuals. Study-wide results and caveats: Rarefaction gave evidence that sorted-subset sequencing remained incomplete despite large depth. For naive CD4 cells, 5% to 6.5% of clonotypes were shared across a handful of donors. In general, naive subsets displayed greater estimated richness than memory subsets did.

The receptor's source is a young man in good health. The specimen sequenced was naive CD4+ T cells sorted from blood. As to subset: CD45RA+ positively selected.

CDR3 DNA sequence: TGTGCCAGCAGCGCGTCCGGGACCATAAGGCCAGATACGCAGTATTTT. Protein: CASSASGTIRPDTQYF. The rearrangement links TRBV13 to TRBJ2-3; tentatively, D is TRBD1 or TRBD2 (5 bases each). CDR1 and CDR2 from the germline V gene are PRHDT and FYEKMQ (reference sequence). V lost 5 bases and J lost 4, with 19 bases in between. This CDR3 region has 16 residues.